This T cell receptor (beta chain) was sequenced for a study of T cell repertoires in breast cancer. Turning to the study itself: Healthy controls: nine donors. On average each sample gave about 500,000 sequences, about 9.5 reads per cell.

The expanded emulsion RT-PCR method captured paired alpha and beta chains from CD8+ T cells. A second nested PCR with blocking oligonucleotides suppressed unpaired genes. TCRdb ran MiXCR on the emulsion pairing reads and lists one entry per CDR3 protein. The table has about 40,000 distinct CDR3 sequences, about 50% seen once. This clonotype was detected only a few times. The CDR3 runs 13 residues. Trimming removed 3 bases from V and 6 bases from J, with 11 bases in between. Germline values: CDR1 MNHEY, CDR2 SMNVEV (reference sequence). The specimen sequenced was CD8+ T cells. The sequence came from a pool of human donors with breast cancer or a healthy control (not recorded which). V gene TRBV27 combines with J gene TRBJ1-1, with D perhaps matching TRBD1 (5 bases). CDR3 nucleotides: TGTGCCAGCAGTTTCTGGGACGGCGCTGAAGCTTTCTTT. Translated, it gives CASSFWDGAEAFF.